Listed here is a single T cell receptor (beta chain). Its matching antigen is unknown. One end of the junction fails to match germline, which may point to a read error. Since all of the isolated RNA was reverse transcribed, expressed TCRB transcripts were what got sequenced. TCRdb's table, derived via immunoSEQ multiplex PCR, lists solely in-frame clones and lacks some. The table includes 140,000 or so clones, around 9.3% detected once. The entry originates in a study of beta chain features in type 1 diabetes. Notes on the study in general: A possible short-template PCR bias applies equally to patients and controls.

Germline V lookup: CDR1 KGHSH, CDR2 LQKENI. The CDR3 consists of 15 residues. The sequenced sample was naive CD4+ T cells from blood. The origin of this receptor is a man aged 18 to 35 in good health. The genes are TRBV18 and TRBJ2-3; maybe TRBD2 (7 bases). The CDR3 region is CASSPGGGRTNTQYF. The CDR3 DNA reads TGTGCCAGCTCACCGGGGGGGGGCCGCACAAATACGCAGTATTTT.